The TCR beta chain described here comes from a study of lymphopenia after photon versus proton radiotherapy. General study points: Larger post-nadir TCR diversity loss correlated inversely with survival in deceased patients.

The table came from immunoSEQ multiplex PCR; TCRdb's copy has only in-frame clones and leaves some out. The sample lists approximately 71,000 clones, approximately 91% occurring once. Points on this clone: Its antigen is currently unknown.

The V gene lost 0 bases and the J gene lost 3 bases, with 6 bases spanning the gap. The CDR3 consists of 14 residues. CDR1 SGHNT and CDR2 YENEEA come from the germline V gene. Sequenced material: peripheral blood, taken from a patient treated with photon-based radiotherapy. The TCR sequence derives from a woman in her 70s with pancreatic cancer. This rearrangement joins TRBV11-3 to TRBJ1-3, with D unresolved. The CDR3 DNA reads TGTGCCAGCAGCTTAGAAGGCAGTGGAAACACCATATATTTT. Protein sequence: CASSLEGSGNTIYF.